This paragraph covers one T cell receptor beta chain sequence. Its target is unknown. The data belong to a study of T cell clonotyping in hematopoietic cell transplantation. In germline, CDR1 is SEHNR, CDR2 FQNEAQ (reference sequence). CDR3 size: 13 residues. Trimming cost V 11 bases and J 3 bases, with 16 bases left between them. Method: immunoSEQ multiplex PCR; TCRdb's copy keeps in-frame clones and lacks some. The table shows some 3,100 clones, with around 90% occurring only once. Findings of the study overall: Pathologically expanded recipient clonotypes increased progressively from day 30 to day 180 as diversity fell.

This chain links TRBV7-9 with TRBJ2-5; the D call may be TRBD1 or TRBD2 (5 bases each). The source material was PBMCs, sampled at the time of graft-versus-host disease after allogeneic stem cell transplant. This TCR was recovered from a male patient between 60 and 69 years old who had an allogeneic stem cell transplant from a related donor, so the T cells may come from the graft donor. Some clones in this sample may be carry-over from other donors' samples. CDR3 nucleotide sequence: TGTGCCGGCGTTTGGGACCCAAAAGAGACCCAGTACTTC. Translating it yields CAGVWDPKETQYF.